This is a list of T cell receptor beta chains from one sample in a study of blood T cell repertoires in COVID-19. The table came from immunoSEQ multiplex PCR; TCRdb's copy has only in-frame clones and leaves some out. The profile covers about 410,000 clones, with 75% to 90% appearing a single time and roughly 1.4% taken by the ten largest. What was sequenced was peripheral blood. These receptors were taken from a woman in her thirties with active or convalescent COVID-19. CDR3s include the opening cysteine and the closing phenylalanine or tryptophan. D genes are given only for firm matches. Clone size is shown for a subset of rows, as once, few, many or a class of expanded clone.

CDR3nt: TGTGCCAGCAGCTTGCTAGGCTCCTACAATGAGCAGTTCTTC
CDR3aa: CASSLLGSYNEQFF
abundance: .
j_gene: TRBJ2-1
d_gene: .
v_gene: TRBV7-7

CDR3nt: TGTGCCAGCAGCCCAACAGGGGGCTCTGGAAACACCATATATTTT
CDR3aa: CASSPTGGSGNTIYF
abundance: .
j_gene: TRBJ1-3
d_gene: TRBD1
v_gene: TRBV3-1/TRBV3-2

CDR3nt: TGTGCCAGCAGCTCCTCGGTTGAAGCTTTCTTT
CDR3aa: CASSSSVEAFF
abundance: .
j_gene: TRBJ1-1
d_gene: .
v_gene: TRBV11-2

CDR3nt: TGTGCCAGCAGCGTCGGGACTAGCGGGGGGGATACGCAGTATTTT
CDR3aa: CASSVGTSGGDTQYF
abundance: .
j_gene: TRBJ2-3
d_gene: TRBD2
v_gene: TRBV7-6

CDR3nt: TGTGCCAGCGGATGGACAGGGGGAAGCCAAGAGACCCAGTACTTC
CDR3aa: CASGWTGGSQETQYF
abundance: .
j_gene: TRBJ2-5
d_gene: TRBD1
v_gene: TRBV6-5

CDR3nt: TGTGCCAGCAGTGAAGGAGCCCGGAGCTCCGTAGGTCCCCAGCATTTT
CDR3aa: CASSEGARSSVGPQHF
abundance: .
j_gene: TRBJ1-5
d_gene: .
v_gene: TRBV6-1

CDR3nt: TGTGCCAGCAGCTTAAAAGGGGACTACGAGCAGTACTTC
CDR3aa: CASSLKGDYEQYF
abundance: .
j_gene: TRBJ2-7
d_gene: .
v_gene: TRBV7-9

CDR3nt: TGTGCCTATGGGACAGGGGGTAACTACGAGCAGTACTTC
CDR3aa: CAYGTGGNYEQYF
abundance: .
j_gene: TRBJ2-7
d_gene: TRBD1
v_gene: TRBV30

CDR3nt: TGTGCCAGCAGTGGGAGGGAAAACTATGGCTACACCTTC
CDR3aa: CASSGRENYGYTF
abundance: .
j_gene: TRBJ1-2
d_gene: .
v_gene: TRBV27

CDR3nt: TGTGCCAGCAGTACTTTGGCGGCGAACCAAGAGACCCAGTACTTC
CDR3aa: CASSTLAANQETQYF
abundance: .
j_gene: TRBJ2-5
d_gene: .
v_gene: TRBV6-5

CDR3nt: TGTGCCAGTAGTGGCCAGACAGGCACTTACGGCTACACCTTC
CDR3aa: CASSGQTGTYGYTF
abundance: .
j_gene: TRBJ1-2
d_gene: .
v_gene: TRBV19

CDR3nt: TGTGCCAGCAGCCCGATGACAGGGAGTTACAATGAGCAGTTCTTC
CDR3aa: CASSPMTGSYNEQFF
abundance: .
j_gene: TRBJ2-1
d_gene: TRBD1
v_gene: TRBV3-1/TRBV3-2

CDR3nt: TGCGCCAGCAGCCAATTCCTCGACAGGGGGCGCACGGGAAGGACTGAAGCTTTCTTT
CDR3aa: CASSQFLDRGRTGRTEAFF
abundance: .
j_gene: TRBJ1-1
d_gene: TRBD1
v_gene: TRBV4-1

CDR3nt: TGTGCCAGCAGCTCCAGGACAGGGGGCTGGAATCAGCCCCAGCATTTT
CDR3aa: CASSSRTGGWNQPQHF
abundance: .
j_gene: TRBJ1-5
d_gene: TRBD1
v_gene: TRBV5-6

CDR3nt: TGCGCCAGCAGCGGGACAGCTGAAGCTTTCTTT
CDR3aa: CASSGTAEAFF
abundance: .
j_gene: TRBJ1-1
d_gene: TRBD1
v_gene: TRBV5-1

CDR3nt: TGTGCCAGCAGTTCCCTCGGGGGTGGCTACACCTTC
CDR3aa: CASSSLGGGYTF
abundance: .
j_gene: TRBJ1-2
d_gene: .
v_gene: TRBV6-5

CDR3nt: TGTGCCAGCAGCCGTGGCGAACAGGGGAACTATGGCTACACCTTC
CDR3aa: CASSRGEQGNYGYTF
abundance: .
j_gene: TRBJ1-2
d_gene: TRBD1
v_gene: TRBV3-1/TRBV3-2

CDR3nt: TGTGCCAGCAGCGGAACACTAGCGGGGGCGACCAATGAGCAGTTCTTC
CDR3aa: CASSGTLAGATNEQFF
abundance: .
j_gene: TRBJ2-1
d_gene: TRBD2
v_gene: TRBV9

CDR3nt: TGTGCCAGCTCACCTCGGACAGGGGGCCAGCCCCAGCATTTT
CDR3aa: CASSPRTGGQPQHF
abundance: .
j_gene: TRBJ1-5
d_gene: TRBD1
v_gene: TRBV18

CDR3nt: TGTGCCAGCCAGGCCCCCGGGGGAAGTGAAGAAAAACTGTTTTTT
CDR3aa: CASQAPGGSEEKLFF
abundance: .
j_gene: TRBJ1-4
d_gene: .
v_gene: TRBV19

CDR3nt: TGTGCCAGCAAGACCCAGGGGTCCAATCAGCCCCAGCATTTT
CDR3aa: CASKTQGSNQPQHF
abundance: .
j_gene: TRBJ1-5
d_gene: .
v_gene: TRBV27

CDR3nt: TGTGCCAGCAGTGAGGCGGCGCGCACTGAAGCTTTCTTT
CDR3aa: CASSEAARTEAFF
abundance: .
j_gene: TRBJ1-1
d_gene: .
v_gene: TRBV2

CDR3nt: TGTGCCAGCAGTACGGGACAGCCCTATGGCTACACCTTC
CDR3aa: CASSTGQPYGYTF
abundance: .
j_gene: TRBJ1-2
d_gene: TRBD1
v_gene: TRBV12-3/TRBV12-4

CDR3nt: TGTGCCAGCAGTTTACTGGCGGGGACCTACAATGAGCAGTTCTTC
CDR3aa: CASSLLAGTYNEQFF
abundance: .
j_gene: TRBJ2-1
d_gene: .
v_gene: TRBV28

CDR3nt: TGTGCCAGCGTATCCCGGTCCTACGAGCAGTACTTC
CDR3aa: CASVSRSYEQYF
abundance: .
j_gene: TRBJ2-7
d_gene: .
v_gene: TRBV6-1

CDR3nt: TGTGCCAGCAGTGAACGGGCGGGAGGGCCCTACAATGAGCAGTTCTTC
CDR3aa: CASSERAGGPYNEQFF
abundance: once
j_gene: TRBJ2-1
d_gene: TRBD2
v_gene: TRBV2

CDR3nt: TGTGCCAGCAGCGTAGATGAGTCAGGACCGGGGGAGCAGTACTTC
CDR3aa: CASSVDESGPGEQYF
abundance: .
j_gene: TRBJ2-7
d_gene: .
v_gene: TRBV9

CDR3nt: TGTGCCAGCAGCCAAGTCCCCGACAGGGGGACCTACGAGCAGTACTTC
CDR3aa: CASSQVPDRGTYEQYF
abundance: .
j_gene: TRBJ2-7
d_gene: TRBD1
v_gene: TRBV4-2

CDR3nt: TGTGCCAGCAGCCAGACGACAGGGTTCGGGAACACTGAAGCTTTCTTT
CDR3aa: CASSQTTGFGNTEAFF
abundance: .
j_gene: TRBJ1-1
d_gene: TRBD1
v_gene: TRBV4-2